The 30 T cell receptor beta chains reported below all come from one sample, sequenced in a study of radiotherapy plus CTLA-4 blockade in lung cancer. Sequencing used immunoSEQ multiplex PCR; TCRdb keeps in-frame clones, though not all of them. The table lists more than 90,000 clones, 75% to 80% of them singletons. Material: peripheral blood, obtained from a patient treated with radiotherapy plus ipilimumab. These receptors were collected from a human donor with non-small cell lung cancer who had a partial response to radiotherapy plus ipilimumab.

The genes are TRBV7-9 and TRBJ2-1; 9 positions agree with TRBD2. Germline values: CDR1 SEHNR, CDR2 FQNEAQ (reference sequence). Trimming cost V 2 bases and J 7 bases; bases outside gene matches: 6. The CDR3 consists of 15 residues. CDR3 region: CASSLRLAVGNEQFF. CDR3 nucleotides: TGTGCCAGCAGCTTACGACTAGCGGTGGGGAATGAGCAGTTCTTC.

The CDR3 reads CASSIDVRSNQPQHF. In DNA form, the CDR3 reads TGTGCCAGTAGTATAGACGTCAGGAGCAATCAGCCCCAGCATTTT. The rearrangement joins TRBV19 to TRBJ1-5, with D uncertain. The V end lost 0 bases, the J end lost 1 base, and 7 bases lay between the germline ends. The germline CDR1 and CDR2 sequences are LNHDA and SQIVND (reference sequence). This CDR3 has 15 amino acids.

V gene TRBV18 combines with J gene TRBJ1-5; TRBD1 is a possible D gene (5 bases). V lost 1 base and J lost 6, with 10 bases in between. The germline V gene encodes CDR1 KGHSH and CDR2 LQKENI. The CDR3 has 14 residues. CDR3 amino acids: CASSPLGGTQPQHF. CDR3 coding DNA: TGTGCCAGCTCACCACTGGGGGGGACTCAGCCCCAGCATTTT.

The chain uses TRBV5-4 and TRBJ1-1, with 7 bases identical to TRBD1. V lost 1 base to trimming and J lost 6 bases; unmatched junction nucleotides: 9. Germline V CDR1 and CDR2: SGHNT, YYREEE (reference sequence). The length of the CDR3 is 15 residues. CDR3 residues: CASSLTGELVAEAFF. The CDR3 bases are TGTGCCAGCAGCTTGACAGGGGAGTTGGTGGCTGAAGCTTTCTTT. The full variable domain, rest sourced from reference TRBV5-4 and TRBJ1-1, is ETGVTQSPTHLIKTRGQQVTLRCSSQSGHNTVSWYQQALGQGPQFIFQYYREEENGRGNFPPRFSGLQFPNYSSELNVNALELDDSALYLCASSLTGELVAEAFFGQGTRLTVV.

This chain connects TRBV13 to TRBJ2-1; D might be TRBD1 (5 bases). The CDR3 is 13 amino acids. Germline assignment: CDR1 PRHDT and CDR2 FYEKMQ (reference sequence). V lost 1 base, J lost 8 bases, and 9 bases lay in between. CDR3: CASSLEAGHEQFF. CDR3 sequence (DNA): TGTGCCAGCAGCTTAGAAGCAGGGCATGAGCAGTTCTTC.

This sequence joins TRBV2 and TRBJ2-7; TRBD1 matches 8 bases. CDR3 length equals 16 residues. The V gene's germline CDR1 is SNHLY and CDR2 FYNNEI. After removal of 3 bases from V and 3 bases from J, the junction contained 10 bases not matched to a gene. The CDR3 DNA is TGTGCCAGCAGTGACCAAAGGACAGGGTCGAACTACGAGCAGTACTTC. Encoded protein: CASSDQRTGSNYEQYF. Drawing the rest from reference TRBV2 and TRBJ2-7, the complete variable domain is EPEVTQTPSHQVTQMGQEVILRCVPISNHLYFYWYRQILGQKVEFLVSFYNNEISEKSEIFDDQFSVERPDGSNFTLKIRSTKLEDSAMYFCASSDQRTGSNYEQYFGPGTRLTVT.

The chain links TRBV6-6 to TRBJ2-3; D gene uncertain. Germline CDR1 is MNHNY and CDR2 is SVGAGI (reference sequence). The V end lost 2 bases, the J end lost 1 base, and 10 bases lay between the germline ends. The CDR3 has 15 residues. CDR3 DNA: TGTGCCAGCAGTTACCCCCCTCGGGGCACAGATACGCAGTATTTT. Translating it yields CASSYPPRGTDTQYF.

The rearrangement links TRBV4-1 to TRBJ2-3; 10 nucleotides align to TRBD2. The CDR3 runs to 16 residues. V dropped 6 bases and J dropped 3; count of bases not matched to a gene: 9. CDR1 MGHRA and CDR2 YSYEKL come from the germline V gene. The CDR3 coding sequence is TGCGCCAGCAGATCGGGGCTAGCGGGAGTTACAGATACGCAGTATTTT. Its translation: CASRSGLAGVTDTQYF.

This clone came up a few times. This chain connects TRBV28 to TRBJ2-2; 16 positions agree with TRBD2. Germline values: CDR1 MDHEN, CDR2 SYDVKM. V lost 11 bases, J lost 6 bases, and 9 bases stayed unmatched. CDR3 length equals 16 residues. In nucleotides, the CDR3 is TGTGCCGGGGGGACTAGCGGGAGGGTCCGTCCCGGGGAGCTGTTTTTT. It yields the protein CAGGTSGRVRPGELFF.

For this clone: Other nucleotide sequences from this sample produce the same CDR3. The rearrangement uses TRBV27 and TRBJ2-1, with D unclear. V was shortened by 4 bases and J by 4 bases, with 8 bases between the two germline ends. Germline lookup yields CDR1 MNHEY and CDR2 SMNVEV (reference sequence). The length of the CDR3 is 13 residues. DNA for the CDR3: TGTGCCAGCAGTTCCCCACGGTACAATGAGCAGTTCTTC. Translated: CASSSPRYNEQFF.

V is TRBV19 and J is TRBJ2-1; possibly TRBD1 for D (5 bases). V dropped 3 bases and J dropped 2 bases, with 14 bases sitting between them. The V gene's germline CDR1 is LNHDA and CDR2 SQIVND (reference sequence). This CDR3 spans 16 amino acids. The CDR3 spells CASSILGPLTYNEQFF. For the CDR3, the DNA is TGTGCCAGTAGTATCTTGGGGCCCCTAACCTACAATGAGCAGTTCTTC.

The chain combines TRBV28 with TRBJ2-7; 12 positions agree with TRBD1. Germline V gene sequence: CDR1 MDHEN, CDR2 SYDVKM. Unmatched junction bases numbered 7, after V lost 4 bases and J lost 6 bases. The CDR3 loop spans 15 amino acids. The chain's CDR3 is CASSSPGTGGREQYV. The CDR3 DNA is TGTGCCAGCAGTTCTCCCGGGACAGGGGGCCGCGAGCAGTACGTC.

This chain links TRBV4-3 with TRBJ1-1; a weak D match, TRBD1 (5 bases). The CDR3 loop spans 16 amino acids. In germline, CDR1 is LGHNA, CDR2 YSLEER. The germline V and J ends were trimmed by 0 bases and 7 bases, with 18 bases remaining between them. The CDR3 loop is CASSQDRAAGGGEAFF. DNA of the CDR3: TGCGCCAGCAGCCAAGATCGAGCAGCCGGGGGGGGTGAAGCTTTCTTT.

The gene calls are TRBV5-6 and TRBJ2-3, with D possibly TRBD2 on 6 matching bases. V was trimmed by 1 base and J by 3 bases, leaving 12 bases between them. Germline V gene sequence: CDR1 SGHDT, CDR2 YYEEEE. The CDR3 extends over 15 amino acids. The chain's CDR3 is CASSLLTSTTDTQYF. The CDR3 DNA reads as TGTGCCAGCAGCTTGTTAACTAGCACGACAGATACGCAGTATTTT.

V and J are TRBV5-4 and TRBJ1-5; D is perhaps TRBD1 (5 bases). CDR3 length equals 14 residues. CDR1 is SGHNT and CDR2 is YYREEE in the germline V gene (reference sequence). Trimming left V 4 bases short and J 5 bases short, with 13 bases between. The CDR3 spells CASSPQGVDQPQHF. DNA for the CDR3: TGTGCCAGCAGCCCCCAGGGTGTCGATCAGCCCCAGCATTTT.

A word on this clone: Other DNA sequences from this sample encode an identical CDR3 as well. J is TRBJ1-1 and V is TRBV7-3; D gene unclear. CDR3 size: 13 residues. With 2 bases removed from V and 1 base from J, the gap between germline ends came to 5 bases. The germline gives CDR1 SGHTA, CDR2 FQGTGA. The CDR3 sequence: CASSLSGNTEAFF. As DNA, the CDR3 is TGTGCCAGCAGCTTATCAGGGAACACTGAAGCTTTCTTT.

The rearrangement uses TRBV5-5 and TRBJ2-7; perhaps TRBD2 as D (6 bases). CDR3 length equals 13 residues. V lost 0 bases, J lost 4 bases, and 8 bases lay in between. Germline loops: CDR1 SGHKS, CDR2 YYEKEE (reference sequence). The CDR3 DNA reads as TGTGCCAGCAGCTTGGTGGGGGGTTACGAGCAGTACTTC. Protein product: CASSLVGGYEQYF.

The chain is built from TRBV19 and TRBJ2-3; the match to TRBD2 covers 12 bases. The germline V gene has CDR1 LNHDA and CDR2 SQIVND (reference sequence). The CDR3 covers 18 residues. The trim removed 5 bases at V and 3 bases at J, leaving 12 bases unmatched. Written as DNA, the CDR3 is TGTGCCAGTAGTCCCTGGACTAGCGGGACCTGGGGGACAGATACGCAGTATTTT. Protein product: CASSPWTSGTWGTDTQYF.

This clone was seen a handful of times. This chain uses TRBV6-5 with TRBJ2-3, with D tentatively TRBD2 (5 bases). V was trimmed by 7 bases and J by 3 bases, leaving 11 bases between them. Germline CDR1 MNHEY, CDR2 SVGAGI. CDR3 length equals 13 residues. CDR3 residues: CASTPAETDTQYF. CDR3 sequence (DNA): TGTGCCAGCACTCCAGCGGAAACAGATACGCAGTATTTT.

The genes are TRBV19 and TRBJ1-5; weak D call: TRBD1 (5 bases). Germline values: CDR1 LNHDA, CDR2 SQIVND (reference sequence). V was shortened by 2 bases and J by 3 bases, with 14 bases between the two germline ends. The CDR3 spans 16 residues. The DNA of the CDR3 is TGTGCCAGTAGTATATTCGGGGGGACGGCCAATCAGCCCCAGCATTTT. It specifies CASSIFGGTANQPQHF.

The J gene is TRBJ2-7, the V gene TRBV15; 9 bases line up with TRBD1. The CDR3 is 16 amino acids. The germline CDR1 and CDR2 sequences are LNHNV and YYDKDF (reference sequence). After removal of 1 base from V and 9 bases from J, the junction contained 13 bases not matched to a gene. CDR3 DNA: TGTGCCACCAGCAGAGGACAGGGGGACCCCTCCGGCGGGCAGTACTTC. Translated, it gives CATSRGQGDPSGGQYF.

The V and J genes are TRBV6-6 and TRBJ2-5; a weak D match, TRBD2 (5 bases). CDR3 length: 15 residues. Per germline, CDR1 MNHNY and CDR2 SVGAGI (reference sequence). V lost 6 bases and J lost 1, with 15 bases in between. As DNA, the CDR3 is TGTGCCAGCAGGAGGGATGGACGGTTCCAAGAGACCCAGTACTTC. Encoded protein: CASRRDGRFQETQYF.

The chain employs TRBV6-1 and TRBJ2-7, with 14 bases fitting TRBD2. The CDR3 contains 15 residues. The germline V gene encodes CDR1 MNHNS and CDR2 SASEGT. The trim removed 6 bases at V and 2 bases at J, leaving 3 bases unmatched. In nucleotides, the CDR3 is TGTGCCAGCAGGAGACTAGCGGGAGGGGCCTACGAGCAGTACTTC. Translating gives CASRRLAGGAYEQYF.

Only one count was recorded for this clone. The rearrangement joins TRBV6-1 to TRBJ2-7; weak D call: TRBD2 (6 bases). Trimming took off 5 bases at V and 3 bases at J, with 11 bases between the two ends. The V gene's germline CDR1 is MNHNS and CDR2 SASEGT. There are 13 residues in the CDR3. CDR3 amino acids: CASSPGLIYEQYF. The DNA for the CDR3 is TGTGCCAGCAGTCCGGGACTCATCTACGAGCAGTACTTC.

This chain joins TRBV11-2 and TRBJ1-1; tentative D call: TRBD1 (5 bases). CDR3 size: 13 residues. Trimming took 3 bases from V and 7 from J, leaving 12 bases between them. CDR1 and CDR2 from the germline V gene are SGHAT and FQNNGV. This CDR3 reads CASSFQTAYEAFF. The CDR3 DNA is TGTGCCAGCAGCTTCCAGACAGCCTATGAAGCTTTCTTT.

The chain couples TRBV28 to TRBJ1-5; possibly TRBD1 for D (6 bases). The CDR3 is made up of 16 amino acids. The germline V and J ends were trimmed by 4 bases and 9 bases, with 22 bases remaining between them. CDR1 is MDHEN, CDR2 SYDVKM, per germline. The CDR3 loop is CASSSAQGIGIRPQHF. DNA for the CDR3: TGTGCCAGCAGTTCCGCCCAGGGGATTGGGATCAGGCCCCAGCATTTT.

This clone occurred once. J is TRBJ1-2 and V is TRBV28; TRBD1 matches at 7 bases. This CDR3 comprises 16 residues. After removal of 7 bases from V and 4 bases from J, the junction contained 15 bases not matched to a gene. Germline-derived CDR1 and CDR2 are MDHEN and SYDVKM. CDR3 DNA sequence: TGTGCCAGCACCTCCGGACAGGCCAGGGGCCTCTATGGCTACACCTTC. Protein: CASTSGQARGLYGYTF.

The V and J genes are TRBV2 and TRBJ2-1; TRBD2 agrees at 10 bases. V was pared by 6 bases and J by 3 bases, with 14 bases of the junction left unmatched. Germline CDR1 SNHLY, CDR2 FYNNEI. The CDR3 consists of 18 residues. CDR3 DNA sequence: TGTGCCAGCAGGGGGCGGCCAAGAACTAGCGGGGACTACAATGAGCAGTTCTTC. It encodes CASRGRPRTSGDYNEQFF.

V is TRBV19 and J is TRBJ2-3, with a tentative D call TRBD1 (6 bases). V gave up 5 bases and J gave up 8 bases, with 17 bases separating them. The CDR3 is 14 amino acids. In germline, CDR1 is LNHDA, CDR2 SQIVND (reference sequence). CDR3 in amino acids: CASSPGDHRGTQYF. CDR3 sequence (DNA): TGTGCCAGTAGTCCAGGGGACCACAGAGGTACGCAGTATTTT.

This sequence joins TRBV6-1 and TRBJ2-7; 12 nucleotides agree with TRBD1. The CDR3 runs 15 residues. V gave up 6 bases and J gave up 2 bases; unmatched junction bases: 5. Germline V gene data show CDR1 as MNHNS and CDR2 as SASEGT. CDR3 nucleotide sequence: TGTGCCAGCAGCGCTGGGACAGGGGGCACCTACGAGCAGTACTTC. It yields the protein CASSAGTGGTYEQYF.